This T cell receptor (beta chain) was found in a study of graft-versus-host responses after intestinal transplantation. Clones were sequenced by immunoSEQ multiplex PCR, and TCRdb holds only the in-frame ones, with some missing. Counted here are more than 95,000 clones, roughly 92% occurring once; the ten biggest clones make up 0.17%. Concerning this clone: Its specificity is not known.

V lost 5 bases, J lost 8 bases, and 12 bases lay in between. In germline, CDR1 is MNHEY, CDR2 SVGAGI. The CDR3 spans 12 residues. The source was unstimulated CD4+ T cells sorted from spleen or lymph node cells, collected before intestinal transplant. V and J are TRBV6-5 and TRBJ1-1, with unresolved D. The sequence derives from a human donor who received an intestinal transplant. The CDR3: CASSELLTEAFF. CDR3 nucleotide sequence: TGTGCCAGCAGTGAGTTGTTGACAGAAGCTTTCTTT.